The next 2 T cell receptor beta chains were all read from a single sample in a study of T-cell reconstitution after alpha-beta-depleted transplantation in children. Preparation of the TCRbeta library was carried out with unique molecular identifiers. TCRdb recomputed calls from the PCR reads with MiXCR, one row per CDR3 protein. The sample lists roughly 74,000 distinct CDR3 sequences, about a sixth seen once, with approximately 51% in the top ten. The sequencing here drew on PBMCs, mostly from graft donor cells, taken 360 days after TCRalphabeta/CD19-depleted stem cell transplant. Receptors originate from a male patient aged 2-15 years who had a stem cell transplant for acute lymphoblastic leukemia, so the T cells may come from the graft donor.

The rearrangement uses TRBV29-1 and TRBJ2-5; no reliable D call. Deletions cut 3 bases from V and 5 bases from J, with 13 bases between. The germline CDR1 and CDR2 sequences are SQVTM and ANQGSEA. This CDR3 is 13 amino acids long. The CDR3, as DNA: TGCAGCGTTGACCTGACCCTGAGGGAGACCCAGTACTTC. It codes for CSVDLTLRETQYF.

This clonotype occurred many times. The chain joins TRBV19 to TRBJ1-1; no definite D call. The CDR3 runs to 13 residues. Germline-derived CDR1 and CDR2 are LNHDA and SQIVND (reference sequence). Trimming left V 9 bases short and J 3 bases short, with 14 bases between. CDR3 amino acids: CASKDLSDTEAFF. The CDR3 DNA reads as TGTGCCAGCAAGGACCTTTCCGACACTGAAGCTTTCTTT.